The source of this T cell receptor beta chain is a study of shared clonotypes between healthy human individuals. Study background: Each donor had three CD4 naive, three CD4 memory, two CD8 naive and one CD8 memory plate.

Assay: immunoSEQ multiplex PCR; the TCRdb copy retains only in-frame clones and omits some. Of over a million clones listed, approximately 72% are singletons. The CDR3 consists of 15 residues. Trimming took 7 bases from V and 1 from J; bases not matched to a gene: 9. Germline-derived CDR1 and CDR2 are MDHEN and SYDVKM. It was into CD45RA+ naive and CD45RA-negative memory subsets that the CD4+ cells were split. The clonotype originates from a man between 18 and 35 years old in good health. Sequencing used memory CD4+ T cells sorted from blood. Subset of the sample: CD45RA-negative fraction. The chain carries TRBV28 and TRBJ2-5; TRBD2 matches at 7 bases. The CDR3 nucleotides read TGTGCCAGCATTGCAGCGGGGAAAATCCAAGAGACCCAGTACTTC. It encodes CASIAAGKIQETQYF.